The clone carrying this T cell receptor (beta chain) was seen more than once but under ten times. Its antigen is not identified. The CDR3 spans 14 residues. Germline values: CDR1 LGHDT, CDR2 YNNKEL (reference sequence). The V and J ends lost 1 base and 10 bases respectively, with 11 bases between them. These data come from a study of T cells after yellow fever vaccination. It was through 5'RACE template switching that TCR cDNA was made, with a universal primer site and UMIs added. From the 5' RACE reads, TCRdb called clonotypes with MiXCR, one entry per CDR3 protein. The table records under 300,000 distinct CDR3 sequences, 6% to 7.5% of them present only once. Study-wide results and limits: Abundant bulk-derived clonotypes could contaminate FACS-sorted repertoires. It was a weaker secondary response, yet one that peaked faster, at day 5 versus 15.

The sequence derives from a man younger than 40 who received the YFV17D yellow fever vaccine. The specimen was CD4+ T cells sorted from PBMCs, collected 15 days after the yellow fever booster vaccination. The genes are TRBV3-1 and TRBJ1-6; D uncertain. The CDR3 loop reads CASSQVSSQSPLHF. CDR3 nucleotide sequence: TGTGCCAGCAGCCAAGTTTCATCTCAATCACCCCTCCACTTT.